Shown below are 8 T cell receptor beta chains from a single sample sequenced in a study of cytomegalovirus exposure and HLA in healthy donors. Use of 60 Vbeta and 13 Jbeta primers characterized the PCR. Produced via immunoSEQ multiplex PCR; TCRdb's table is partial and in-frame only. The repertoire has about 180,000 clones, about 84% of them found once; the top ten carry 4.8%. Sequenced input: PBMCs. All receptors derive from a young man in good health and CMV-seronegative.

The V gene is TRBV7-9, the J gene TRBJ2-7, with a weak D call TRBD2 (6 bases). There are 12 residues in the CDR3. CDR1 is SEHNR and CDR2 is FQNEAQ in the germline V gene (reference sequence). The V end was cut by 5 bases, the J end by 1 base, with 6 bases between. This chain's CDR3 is CASSGGSYEQYF. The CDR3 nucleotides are TGTGCCAGCAGCGGGGGGTCCTACGAGCAGTACTTC.

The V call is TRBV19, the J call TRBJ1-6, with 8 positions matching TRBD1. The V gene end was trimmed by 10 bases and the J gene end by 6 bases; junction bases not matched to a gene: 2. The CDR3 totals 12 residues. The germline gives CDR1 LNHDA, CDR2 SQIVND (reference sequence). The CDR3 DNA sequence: TGTGCCACCGGACAGGGTAATTCACCCCTCCACTTT. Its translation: CATGQGNSPLHF.

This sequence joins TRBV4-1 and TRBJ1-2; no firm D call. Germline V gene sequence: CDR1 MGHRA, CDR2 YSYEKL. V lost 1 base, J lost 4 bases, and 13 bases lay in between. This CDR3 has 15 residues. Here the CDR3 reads CASSQALAEFYGYTF. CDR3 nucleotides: TGCGCCAGCAGCCAAGCCCTGGCGGAATTCTATGGCTACACCTTC.

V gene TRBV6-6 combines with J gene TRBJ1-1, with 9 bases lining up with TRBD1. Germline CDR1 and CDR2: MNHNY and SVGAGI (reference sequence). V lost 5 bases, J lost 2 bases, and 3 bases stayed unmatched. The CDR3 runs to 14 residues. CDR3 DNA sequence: TGTGCCAGCAGTAGGGACAGGGCCAACACTGAAGCTTTCTTT. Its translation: CASSRDRANTEAFF.

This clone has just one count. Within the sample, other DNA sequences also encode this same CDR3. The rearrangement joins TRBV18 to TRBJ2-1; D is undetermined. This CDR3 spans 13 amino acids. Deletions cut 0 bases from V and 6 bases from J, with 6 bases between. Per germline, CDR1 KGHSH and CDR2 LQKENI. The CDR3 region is CASSPPPSNEQFF. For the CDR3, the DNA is TGTGCCAGCTCACCACCCCCCAGCAATGAGCAGTTCTTC.

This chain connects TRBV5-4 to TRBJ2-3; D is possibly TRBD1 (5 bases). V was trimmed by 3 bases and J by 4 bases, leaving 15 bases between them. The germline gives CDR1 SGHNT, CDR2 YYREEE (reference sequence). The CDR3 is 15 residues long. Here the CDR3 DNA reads TGTGCCAGCAGCTCCTCCGCTGGGGCGCCAGATACGCAGTATTTT. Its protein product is CASSSSAGAPDTQYF.

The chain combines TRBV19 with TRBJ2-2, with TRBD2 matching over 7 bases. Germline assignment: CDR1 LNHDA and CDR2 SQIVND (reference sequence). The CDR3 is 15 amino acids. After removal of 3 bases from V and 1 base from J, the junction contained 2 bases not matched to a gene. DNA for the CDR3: TGTGCCAGTAGTATTTGGGGGGGGAACACCGGGGAGCTGTTTTTT. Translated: CASSIWGGNTGELFF.

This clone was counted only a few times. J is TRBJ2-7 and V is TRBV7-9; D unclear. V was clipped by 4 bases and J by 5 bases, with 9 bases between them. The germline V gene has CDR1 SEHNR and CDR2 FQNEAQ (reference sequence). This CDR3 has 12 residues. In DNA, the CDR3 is TGTGCCAGCAGCTCCCTCAGCGACGAGCAGTACTTC. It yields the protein CASSSLSDEQYF.